These T cell receptor beta chains were read from a single sample in a study of control samples from healthy donors and cancer patients. TCRdb's copy holds only in-frame clones and misses some; the assay was immunoSEQ multiplex PCR. The repertoire holds about 140,000 clones, with almost 90% as singletons. The specimen was blood. The origin of the receptors is a man in his late teens or twenties in good health. The CDR3 runs from the conserved cysteine through the conserved F or W. D genes are given only for firm matches. A row's size may be missing; if present it is once, few, many or a size class.

D,J,V,size,CDR3,DNA
TRBD1,TRBJ1-6,TRBV27,NA,CASSLRPPGTGASLIYSPLHF,TGTGCCAGCAGCCTGCGCCCTCCCGGGACAGGGGCCTCACTAATATATTCACCCCTCCACTTT
NA,TRBJ1-2,TRBV21-1,NA,CASSLYGARGYGYTF,TGTGCCAGCAGCCTGTACGGGGCGCGAGGCTATGGCTACACCTTC
NA,TRBJ2-5,TRBV7-2,NA,CASSPGGGGASSSRTQYF,TGTGCCAGCAGCCCCGGAGGTGGGGGGGCTTCCAGCTCCCGAACCCAGTACTTC
NA,TRBJ1-3,TRBV4-3,NA,CASSQDTGWADGNTIYF,TGCGCCAGCAGCCAAGATACCGGGTGGGCTGATGGAAACACCATATATTTT
NA,TRBJ2-1,TRBV7-3,few,CASSPAGQVDEQFF,TGTGCCAGCAGCCCCGCGGGCCAAGTGGATGAGCAGTTCTTC
TRBD1,TRBJ1-4,TRBV4-1,once,CASSLQGDRVGGKLFF,TGCGCCAGCAGCCTCCAGGGGGACAGGGTCGGGGGAAAACTGTTTTTT
NA,TRBJ1-6,TRBV24-1,NA,CATTYEGSSYNSPLHF,TGTGCCACCACTTACGAGGGGAGCTCCTATAATTCACCCCTCCACTTT
NA,TRBJ1-1,TRBV28,NA,CASSLDTVTEAFF,TGTGCCAGCAGTTTAGATACGGTCACTGAAGCTTTCTTT
NA,TRBJ1-4,TRBV6-6,NA,CASRNRSTNEKLFF,TGTGCCAGCCGAAACAGATCAACTAATGAAAAACTGTTTTTT
NA,TRBJ2-7,TRBV30,NA,CAWSIGQRTGEQYF,TGTGCCTGGAGTATAGGACAGCGGACGGGCGAGCAGTACTTC
NA,TRBJ2-1,TRBV5-1,NA,CASSSRTMTNEQFF,TGCGCCAGCAGTTCTCGCACAATGACCAATGAGCAGTTCTTC
NA,TRBJ1-2,TRBV18,NA,CASSLSVARGYGYTF,TGTGCCAGCTCCCTCAGCGTGGCCAGAGGCTATGGCTACACCTTC
NA,TRBJ2-7,TRBV25-1,NA,CASPEAPYEQYF,TGTGCCAGCCCCGAGGCCCCCTACGAGCAGTACTTC
NA,TRBJ1-2,TRBV20-1,NA,CSARGGHAF,TGCAGTGCTAGAGGAGGACACGCCTTC
NA,TRBJ1-2,TRBV6-1,NA,CASSEALHMTNYGYTF,TGTGCCAGCAGTGAAGCGCTTCATATGACTAACTATGGCTACACCTTC
TRBD2,TRBJ2-5,TRBV28,NA,CASSLWVAGGQETQYF,TGTGCCAGCAGTTTATGGGTAGCGGGGGGGCAGGAGACCCAGTACTTC
TRBD1,TRBJ2-7,TRBV3-1/TRBV3-2,NA,CASSQEGGDSYEQYF,TGTGCCAGCAGCCAAGAAGGTGGGGACAGCTACGAGCAGTACTTC
NA,TRBJ2-5,TRBV6-2/TRBV6-3,NA,CASSSSVPETQYF,TGTGCCAGCAGTTCCAGCGTCCCAGAGACCCAGTACTTC
NA,TRBJ1-1,TRBV28,NA,CASSLWGNGVTTEAFF,TGTGCCAGCAGTTTATGGGGGAACGGGGTAACCACTGAAGCTTTCTTT
TRBD1,TRBJ1-5,TRBV6-6,few,CASSPIRDRVGNQPQHF,TGTGCCAGCAGTCCCATCCGGGACAGGGTGGGCAATCAGCCCCAGCATTTT
NA,TRBJ2-7,TRBV2,NA,CASSDLNEQYF,TGTGCCAGCAGTGATCTCAACGAGCAGTACTTC
TRBD1,TRBJ2-5,TRBV2,NA,CASSQQGAKGETQYF,TGTGCCAGCTCTCAACAGGGGGCCAAGGGGGAGACCCAGTACTTC
NA,TRBJ2-3,TRBV6-5,NA,CASSKLDADTQYF,TGTGCCAGCAGCAAACTCGACGCAGATACGCAGTATTTT
TRBD2,TRBJ2-5,TRBV27,once,CASSLGPGLAGGTQYF,TGTGCCAGCAGTTTAGGCCCGGGACTAGCGGGGGGCACCCAGTACTTC
NA,TRBJ2-2,TRBV5-1,NA,CASSFRLVGAGELFF,TGCGCCAGCAGCTTTCGACTAGTCGGGGCCGGGGAGCTGTTTTTT
NA,TRBJ2-5,TRBV7-2,NA,CASSLLVQETQYF,TGTGCCAGCAGCTTGCTAGTTCAAGAGACCCAGTACTTC
NA,TRBJ2-7,TRBV5-5,NA,CASSFAQSYEQYF,TGTGCCAGCAGCTTTGCTCAGTCCTACGAGCAGTACTTC
NA,TRBJ1-1,TRBV19,few,CASRRRSENTEAFF,TGTGCCAGTAGGAGGCGAAGTGAGAACACTGAAGCTTTCTTT
NA,TRBJ1-1,TRBV25-1,NA,CASSGDFGAEAFF,TGTGCCAGCAGTGGGGATTTTGGCGCTGAAGCTTTCTTT
NA,TRBJ1-2,TRBV16,NA,CASSQYTGPNYGYTF,TGTGCCAGCAGCCAATACACAGGCCCGAACTATGGCTACACCTTC
NA,TRBJ2-7,TRBV7-9,once,CASSKSGPSWEQYF,TGTGCCAGCAGCAAGTCCGGGCCCTCCTGGGAGCAGTACTTC
TRBD2,TRBJ2-3,TRBV5-1,NA,CASSGGAGGTDTQYF,TGCGCCAGCAGCGGCGGGGCGGGAGGGACAGATACGCAGTATTTT
NA,TRBJ1-6,TRBV6-6,NA,CASSPVNSPLHF,TGTGCCAGCAGCCCAGTAAATTCACCCCTCCACTTT
NA,TRBJ1-1,TRBV7-3,NA,CASSLVGNSAEAFF,TGTGCCAGCAGCCTTGTGGGTAATTCGGCTGAAGCTTTCTTT
NA,TRBJ1-1,TRBV3-1/TRBV3-2,NA,CASSQDGTTEAFF,TGTGCCAGCAGCCAAGATGGAACCACTGAAGCTTTCTTT
NA,TRBJ2-5,TRBV28,NA,CASSVLGETQYF,TGTGCCAGCTCGGTCCTAGGAGAGACCCAGTACTTC
NA,TRBJ2-1,TRBV6-6,NA,CASKQDSYNEQFF,TGTGCCAGCAAACAGGACAGTTACAATGAGCAGTTCTTC
TRBD1,TRBJ1-2,TRBV5-6,NA,CASSVDRGGGHGYTF,TGTGCCAGCAGCGTGGACAGGGGGGGCGGACATGGCTACACCTTC
NA,TRBJ1-6,TRBV18,NA,CASSWVIANNSPLHF,TGTGCCAGCTCCTGGGTAATCGCAAATAATTCACCCCTCCACTTT
NA,TRBJ2-6,TRBV19,NA,CASSMAEVLSGANVLTF,TGTGCCAGTAGTATGGCGGAGGTGTTATCTGGGGCCAACGTCCTGACTTTC
NA,TRBJ2-2,TRBV7-2,NA,CASSLQTAGTGELFF,TGTGCCAGCAGCCTCCAGACGGCCGGCACCGGGGAGCTGTTTTTT
NA,TRBJ2-1,TRBV6-5,NA,CASSTGRYNEQFF,TGTGCCAGCAGTACGGGGCGCTACAATGAGCAGTTCTTC
NA,TRBJ1-5,TRBV2,NA,CASSESRVGQPQHF,TGTGCCAGCAGTGAGTCCAGGGTGGGCCAGCCCCAGCATTTT
NA,TRBJ2-3,TRBV19,NA,CASGLNAGTDTQYF,TGTGCCAGTGGCCTAAACGCCGGCACAGATACGCAGTATTTT
TRBD1,TRBJ2-7,TRBV28,NA,CASSPPGQGIEQYF,TGTGCCAGCAGTCCCCCGGGACAGGGTATCGAGCAGTACTTC
NA,TRBJ2-5,TRBV11-2,NA,CASSWTAQETQYF,TGTGCCAGCAGCTGGACAGCCCAAGAGACCCAGTACTTC
NA,TRBJ2-3,TRBV6-2/TRBV6-3,NA,CASSYAGGAADTQYF,TGTGCCAGCAGTTACGCCGGGGGCGCAGCAGATACGCAGTATTTT
TRBD2,TRBJ2-3,TRBV2,NA,CASSGRLAGGPSTDTQYF,TGTGCCAGCAGTGGACGGCTAGCGGGGGGGCCTAGCACAGATACGCAGTATTTT
NA,TRBJ1-6,TRBV13,NA,CASSHQGYNSPLHF,TGTGCCAGCAGCCATCAGGGTTATAATTCACCCCTCCACTTT
TRBD1,TRBJ1-2,TRBV13,NA,CASSLDRLSYGYTF,TGTGCCAGCAGCTTGGACAGGTTATCCTATGGCTACACCTTC
NA,TRBJ2-7,TRBV7-2,NA,CASSLRLAYEQYF,TGTGCCAGCAGCTTAAGGCTGGCCTACGAGCAGTACTTC